This passage covers 17 T cell receptor beta chains from one sample sequenced in a study of shared clonotypes between healthy human individuals. Profiled with immunoSEQ multiplex PCR; TCRdb holds only in-frame clones, not every one. The table records a few hundred thousand clones, around 77% of them present only once. The source material was PBMCs. The source is a woman aged 35 to 49 in good health. Some clones in this sample may be carry-over from other donors' samples.

The V and J genes are TRBV9 and TRBJ2-2; D possibly matches TRBD1 or TRBD2 (5 bases each). This CDR3 has 17 amino acids. The V gene lost 0 bases and the J gene lost 5 bases, with 17 bases spanning the gap. Germline loops: CDR1 SGDLS, CDR2 YYNGEE. For the CDR3, the DNA is TGTGCCAGCAGCGTAGTTTCAGGGTCGAGAGGGACCGGGGAGCTGTTTTTT. Translating gives CASSVVSGSRGTGELFF.

The rearrangement links TRBV30 to TRBJ1-1; D is unresolved. The CDR3 is 12 residues long. CDR1 and CDR2 (germline): GTSNPN, SVGIG (reference sequence). Between the trimmed V and J ends, which lost 0 bases and 5 bases, there was a span of 7 bases. The chain's CDR3 is CAWSVQRTEAFF. CDR3 DNA sequence: TGTGCCTGGAGTGTACAGCGGACTGAAGCTTTCTTT.

DNA for the CDR3: TGTGCCAGCAGCCGGGACAGGGTCTACGAGCAGTACTTC. Amino acids: CASSRDRVYEQYF. The V gene is TRBV5-4, the J gene TRBJ2-7, with 9 nucleotides matching TRBD1. The CDR3 spans 13 residues. CDR1 is SGHNT and CDR2 is YYREEE in the germline V gene (reference sequence). The V segment lost 4 bases and the J segment 3 bases; nucleotides outside the gene matches: 2. The whole variable domain, filled in from reference TRBV5-4 and TRBJ2-7, reads ETGVTQSPTHLIKTRGQQVTLRCSSQSGHNTVSWYQQALGQGPQFIFQYYREEENGRGNFPPRFSGLQFPNYSSELNVNALELDDSALYLCASSRDRVYEQYFGPGTRLTVT.

As to this clone: A read error is the likely source, as a far larger clone sits one nucleotide away. Other DNA sequences in this sample translate to the same CDR3. The chain joins TRBV7-3 to TRBJ1-1, with no clear D. Germline V gives CDR1 SGHTA, CDR2 FQGTGA. The CDR3 has 15 residues. The CDR3 region is CASSLTRQENTEAFF. The CDR3, as DNA: TGTGCCAGCAGCTTAACCAGACAAGAGAACACTGAGGCTTTCTTT.

Points on this clone: This likely came from a read error, as a far larger clone is one base away. The gene calls are TRBV6-5 and TRBJ1-1; D not resolved. Germline assignment: CDR1 MNHEY and CDR2 SVGAGI. The CDR3 spans 13 residues. Deletions cut 3 bases from V and 4 bases from J, with 9 bases between. In DNA form, the CDR3 reads TGTGCCAGCAGTTATTACTCCAGCACTGAAGCTTTCTTT. Its translation: CASSYYSSTEAFF.

Worth noting for this clone: The junction departs from germline at one end; a sequencing error may be responsible. The chain joins TRBV7-9 to TRBJ1-2, with a possible D match to TRBD1 (6 bases). This CDR3 is built from 14 residues. In germline, CDR1 is SEHNR, CDR2 FQNEAQ (reference sequence). For the CDR3, the DNA is TGTGCCAGCACCTTAGGGTCCCGACAGGAGGGCTACACCTTC. Its translation is CASTLGSRQEGYTF.

As concerns this clone: A far bigger clonotype differs at one base, so this is likely a read error. This specimen includes other DNA sequences encoding the same CDR3. This rearrangement joins TRBV15 to TRBJ1-4; possibly TRBD1 for D (6 bases). Germline-derived CDR1 and CDR2 are LNHNV and YYDKDF (reference sequence). The length of the CDR3 is 13 residues. The CDR3 region has the DNA TGTGCCACCACCCAGGGGACTAATGAAAAGCTGTTTTTT. Translation: CATTQGTNEKLFF.

The chain is built from TRBV7-9 and TRBJ1-1, with D possibly TRBD1 on 6 matching bases. The germline CDR1 and CDR2 sequences are SEHNR and FQNEAQ (reference sequence). The V gene lost 2 bases and the J gene lost 6 bases, with 19 bases spanning the gap. The CDR3 totals 16 residues. CDR3 DNA: TGTGCCAGCAGCTTAATAGGCCGGACAGTGATACCTGAAGCTTTCTTT. Its protein product is CASSLIGRTVIPEAFF.

A remark on this clone: A far larger clone is only one base removed, so a read error is likely. The chain has TRBV12-5 and TRBJ1-1; no firm D call. The CDR3 has 13 amino acids. Trimming took 1 base from V and 11 from J, leaving 14 bases between them. The germline V gene encodes CDR1 LGHNT and CDR2 FRNRAP. The CDR3 loop reads CASGLGHPQQAFF. CDR3 in DNA: TGTGCTAGTGGTTTGGGTCACCCCCAGCAGGCTTTCTTT.

This clone showed up just once. Being one base from a much bigger clone, this may be a read error. This sequence joins TRBV2 and TRBJ2-7; TRBD2 agrees at 13 bases. The CDR3 length is 14 residues. V gave up 10 bases and J gave up 5 bases; unmatched junction bases: 8. Per germline, CDR1 SNHLY and CDR2 FYNNEI. The CDR3, as DNA: TGTGCCATCGGACTAGCGGGAGCAGGGCACGAGCAGTACTTC. Residues: CAIGLAGAGHEQYF.

The genes are TRBV4-1 and TRBJ2-7; D not certain. CDR3 length: 17 residues. CDR1 and CDR2 from the germline V gene are MGHRA and YSYEKL. V was clipped by 0 bases and J by 2 bases, with 17 bases between them. The DNA of the CDR3 is TGCGCCAGCAGCCAAGATGTCAAAGCAGCCAGCCCCTACGAGCAGTACTTC. Translating gives CASSQDVKAASPYEQYF.

J is TRBJ2-5 and V is TRBV5-1, with D unresolved. CDR1 and CDR2 from the germline V gene are SGHRS and YFSETQ. The CDR3 is made up of 12 amino acids. Trimming took 5 bases from V and 2 from J, leaving 7 bases between them. The CDR3 here is CASRQQQETQYF. Here the CDR3 DNA reads TGCGCCAGCAGGCAACAGCAAGAGACCCAGTACTTC.

The chain couples TRBV30 to TRBJ1-1, with a tentative D call TRBD1 (6 bases). Germline V gene data show CDR1 as GTSNPN and CDR2 as SVGIG (reference sequence). The V gene lost 5 bases and the J gene lost 0 bases, with 25 bases spanning the gap. The CDR3 covers 18 residues. CDR3 coding DNA: TGTGCCTGGGCTCTCAACAGGGATTTCAGTTTCATGAACACTGAAGCTTTCTTT. It is translated as CAWALNRDFSFMNTEAFF.

Notes on this clone: This may arise from a read error, as a much more abundant clone is one base away. The chain carries TRBV5-6 and TRBJ2-3, with D perhaps matching TRBD1 or TRBD2 (5 bases each). The length of the CDR3 is 15 residues. Germline lookup yields CDR1 SGHDT and CDR2 YYEEEE. The CDR3 loop is CANSLGPSSTDTQYF. In DNA, the CDR3 is TGTGCCAACAGCTTGGGACCATCTAGCACAGATACGCAGTATTTT.

For this clone: The sample holds other DNA sequences that translate to the same CDR3. The rearrangement joins TRBV4-1 to TRBJ1-5; D might be TRBD1 (5 bases). Trimming took 4 bases from V and 4 from J, leaving 8 bases between them. Germline CDR1 and CDR2: MGHRA and YSYEKL. The CDR3 spans 13 residues. The CDR3 DNA sequence: TGCGCCAGCAGCCGGGACGGTAATCAGCCCCAGCATTTT. Amino acids: CASSRDGNQPQHF.

This clone was seen a few times. V and J are TRBV7-8 and TRBJ2-7; D is undetermined. CDR1 is SGHVS, CDR2 FQNEAQ, per germline. This CDR3 spans 13 amino acids. V was trimmed by 1 base and J by 12 bases, leaving 16 bases between them. This CDR3 is CASSLGPDRETYF. CDR3 nucleotides: TGTGCCAGCAGCTTAGGTCCCGACCGTGAAACGTACTTC.

With regard to this clone: The same CDR3 can be traced to other DNA sequences in this sample. This chain connects TRBV5-1 to TRBJ2-5; TRBD2 matches 13 bases. V shed 4 bases and J 2 bases; nucleotides not matched to a gene: 2. The CDR3 runs to 15 residues. Germline V gene sequence: CDR1 SGHRS, CDR2 YFSETQ. The CDR3 is CASSLLAGGQETQYF. CDR3 nucleotides: TGCGCCAGCAGCCTACTAGCGGGAGGGCAAGAGACCCAGTACTTC.